The source of this T cell receptor (beta chain) is a study of identical twins. A template switching step contributed a universal primer site, while unique molecular identifiers were present in the cDNA. TCRdb reanalysed the 5' RACE reads using MiXCR and keeps one entry per CDR3 protein. The sample has hundreds of thousands of distinct CDR3 sequences, 9% to 15% seen once. Germline V gives CDR1 MNHNS, CDR2 SASEGT. After removal of 6 bases from V and 6 bases from J, the junction contained 9 bases not matched to a gene. The CDR3 totals 15 residues. With regard to this clonotype: Its antigen is as yet unknown.

Findings and caveats of the study: Out-of-frame alpha sequences common to twins were enriched for low generation probability. Reduced insertions were recorded for abundant cord blood beta clonotypes, with no such pattern in memory repertoires.

Donors uniformly comprised healthy Caucasians. This same sample was also part of a study on yellow fever vaccine responses in identical twins.

The gene calls are TRBV6-1 and TRBJ2-1; 9 bases map to TRBD2. The TCR comes from a woman in her late teens or twenties in good health. The sample taken for sequencing was CD8+ T cells sorted from blood. This CDR3 reads CASSRLAELLNEQFF. The DNA for the CDR3 is TGTGCCAGCAGCCGACTAGCGGAGCTCCTCAATGAGCAGTTCTTC.